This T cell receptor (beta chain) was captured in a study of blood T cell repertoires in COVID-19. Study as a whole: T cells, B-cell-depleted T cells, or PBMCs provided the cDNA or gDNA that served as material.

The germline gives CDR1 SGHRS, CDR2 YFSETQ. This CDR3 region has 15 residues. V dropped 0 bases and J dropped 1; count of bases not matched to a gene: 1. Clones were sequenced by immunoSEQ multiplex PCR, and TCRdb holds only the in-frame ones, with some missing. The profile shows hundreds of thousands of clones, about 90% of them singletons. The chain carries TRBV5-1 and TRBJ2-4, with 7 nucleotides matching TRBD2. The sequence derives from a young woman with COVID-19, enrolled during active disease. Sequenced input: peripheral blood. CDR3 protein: CASSLGRGAKNIQYF. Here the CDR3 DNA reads TGCGCCAGCAGCTTGGGGCGGGGGGCCAAAAACATTCAGTACTTC.